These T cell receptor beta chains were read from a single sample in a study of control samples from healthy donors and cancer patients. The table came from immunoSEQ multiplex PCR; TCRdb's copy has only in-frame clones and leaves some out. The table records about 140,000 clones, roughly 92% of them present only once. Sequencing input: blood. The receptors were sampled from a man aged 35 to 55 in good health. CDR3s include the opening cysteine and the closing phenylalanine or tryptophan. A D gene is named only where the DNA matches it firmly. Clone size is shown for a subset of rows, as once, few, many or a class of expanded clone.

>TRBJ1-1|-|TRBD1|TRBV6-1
CASSEYSDRGREAFF
TGTGCCAGCAGTGAATACTCGGACAGGGGACGGGAAGCTTTCTTT
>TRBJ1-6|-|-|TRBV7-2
CASPREGKESPLHF
TGTGCCAGCCCCAGGGAGGGGAAGGAGTCACCCCTCCACTTT
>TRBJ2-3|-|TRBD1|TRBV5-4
CASSFPLQGAGDTQYF
TGTGCCAGCAGCTTCCCTCTACAGGGGGCCGGAGATACGCAGTATTTT
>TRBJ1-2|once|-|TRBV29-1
CSVAMAVPNYGYTF
TGCAGCGTTGCAATGGCAGTACCTAACTATGGCTACACCTTC
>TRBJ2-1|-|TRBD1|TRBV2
CASSPGTVEGNEQFF
TGTGCCAGCAGCCCCGGGACAGTAGAGGGCAATGAGCAGTTCTTC
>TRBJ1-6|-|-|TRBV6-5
CASSYTLNSDSPLHF
TGTGCCAGCAGTTATACTCTTAATTCAGATTCACCCCTCCACTTT
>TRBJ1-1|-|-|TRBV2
CASSEEGGANTEAFF
TGTGCCAGCAGTGAAGAAGGGGGGGCGAACACTGAAGCTTTCTTT
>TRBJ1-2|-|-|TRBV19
CASSISNGEHYGYTF
TGTGCCAGTAGTATTTCCAATGGAGAGCACTATGGCTACACCTTC
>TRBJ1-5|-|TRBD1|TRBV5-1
CASSWDREAPQHF
TGCGCCAGCAGCTGGGACAGGGAGGCTCCCCAGCATTTT
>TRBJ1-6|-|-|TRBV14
CASSRLDSGNSPLHF
TGTGCCAGCAGCCGCCTGGATTCAGGGAATTCACCCCTCCACTTT
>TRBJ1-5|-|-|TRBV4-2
CASSQSDLPGNQPQHF
TGTGCCAGCAGCCAGAGCGACCTTCCGGGCAATCAGCCCCAGCATTTT
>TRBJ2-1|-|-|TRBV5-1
CASSLRPGSYDEQFF
TGCGCCAGCAGCTTGCGTCCCGGGAGTTACGATGAGCAGTTCTTC
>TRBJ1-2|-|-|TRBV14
CASSQDSYGSLANYGYTF
TGTGCCAGCAGCCAAGACTCTTACGGGTCCTTAGCTAACTATGGCTACACCTTC
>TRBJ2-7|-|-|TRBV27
CASSPTPTGKQYF
TGTGCCAGCAGTCCCACTCCGACAGGCAAACAGTACTTC
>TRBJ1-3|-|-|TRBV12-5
CASGRGIPSGNTIYF
TGTGCTAGTGGTCGCGGGATACCCTCTGGAAACACCATATATTTT
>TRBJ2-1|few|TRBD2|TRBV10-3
CAISDGFAGGDEQFF
TGTGCCATCAGTGATGGATTTGCGGGGGGCGATGAGCAGTTCTTC
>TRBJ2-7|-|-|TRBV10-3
CAISGGDPSGSYEQYF
TGTGCCATCAGTGGGGGGGATCCGTCGGGCTCCTACGAGCAGTACTTC
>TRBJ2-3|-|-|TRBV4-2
CASSQRDTTDTQYF
TGTGCCAGCAGCCAGAGGGACACCACAGATACGCAGTATTTT
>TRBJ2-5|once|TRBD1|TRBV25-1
CASTGGETQYF
TGTGCCAGTACAGGGGGGGAGACCCAGTACTTC
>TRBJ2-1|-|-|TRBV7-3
CASSLIGGTDEQFF
TGTGCCAGCAGCTTAATCGGGGGGACAGACGAGCAGTTCTTC
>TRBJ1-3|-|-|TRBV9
CASSEDSSGNTIYF
TGTGCCAGCAGCGAGGACAGCTCTGGAAACACCATATATTTT
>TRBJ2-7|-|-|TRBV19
CASSIGAGRGEQYF
TGTGCCAGTAGTATAGGCGCGGGTCGGGGGGAGCAGTACTTC
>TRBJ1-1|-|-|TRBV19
CASSVGQMNTEAFF
TGTGCCAGTAGTGTCGGACAGATGAACACTGAAGCTTTCTTT
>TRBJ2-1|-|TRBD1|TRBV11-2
CASSLGGTGNNEQFF
TGTGCCAGCAGCTTAGGAGGGACAGGGAATAATGAGCAGTTCTTC
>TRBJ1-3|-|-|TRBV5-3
CARSPFGRGSSGNTIYF
TGTGCCAGAAGCCCATTCGGGCGGGGAAGCTCTGGAAACACCATATATTTT
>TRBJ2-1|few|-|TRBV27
CASSFDPRNEQFF
TGTGCCAGCAGTTTTGATCCTCGGAATGAGCAGTTCTTC
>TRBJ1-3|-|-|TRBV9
CASSGRTEPGNTIYF
TGTGCCAGCAGCGGCCGAACAGAGCCTGGAAACACCATATATTTT
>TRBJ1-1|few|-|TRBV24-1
CATSETGQPNTEAFF
TGTGCCACCAGTGAAACTGGACAACCAAACACTGAAGCTTTCTTT
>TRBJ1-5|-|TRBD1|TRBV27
CASSYTGTGPARWNQPQHF
TGTGCCAGCAGTTACACCGGGACAGGGCCTGCTCGTTGGAATCAGCCCCAGCATTTT
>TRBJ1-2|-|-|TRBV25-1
CASSPPRSGMGRDYGYTF
TGTGCCAGCAGCCCCCCACGTTCGGGGATGGGGCGGGACTATGGCTACACCTTC
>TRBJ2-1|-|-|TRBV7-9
CASSFGGPDEQFF
TGTGCCAGCAGCTTCGGGGGGCCCGATGAGCAGTTCTTC
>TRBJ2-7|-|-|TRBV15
CATSRGESNTYEQYF
TGTGCCACCAGCAGAGGTGAATCCAATACCTACGAGCAGTACTTC
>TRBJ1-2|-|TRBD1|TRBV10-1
CASSVDRDYGYTF
TGCGCCAGCAGTGTGGACAGGGACTATGGCTACACCTTC
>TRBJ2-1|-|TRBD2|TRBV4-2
CASSQEAGGGEQFF
TGTGCCAGCAGCCAAGAGGCGGGAGGAGGTGAGCAGTTCTTC
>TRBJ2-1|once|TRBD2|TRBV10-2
CASSWPLAGGRKNEQFF
TGCGCCAGCAGTTGGCCCTTAGCGGGAGGGCGGAAGAATGAGCAGTTCTTC
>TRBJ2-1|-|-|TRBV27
CASTMRAPAVSYNEQFF
TGTGCCAGCACCATGCGGGCCCCCGCGGTGTCCTACAATGAGCAGTTCTTC
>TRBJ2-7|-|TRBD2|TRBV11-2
CASSMTSGKAKNEQYF
TGTGCCAGCAGCATGACTAGCGGGAAGGCGAAAAACGAGCAGTACTTC
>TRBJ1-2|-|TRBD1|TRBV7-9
CASSLAGTAYGYTF
TGTGCCAGCAGCTTAGCCGGGACAGCCTATGGCTACACCTTC
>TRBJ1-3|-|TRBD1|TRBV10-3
CAISETTGLNPGNTIYF
TGTGCCATCAGTGAGACGACAGGGTTGAACCCTGGAAACACCATATATTTT
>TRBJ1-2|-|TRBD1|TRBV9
CASSGTSGGRTNYGYTF
TGTGCCAGCAGCGGAACTTCAGGGGGCAGAACTAACTATGGCTACACCTTC
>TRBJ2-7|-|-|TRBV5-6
CASSLGTYEQYF
TGTGCCAGCAGCTTAGGGACCTACGAGCAGTACTTC
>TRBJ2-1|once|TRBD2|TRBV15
CATSRGAGYNEQFF
TGTGCCACCAGCAGAGGAGCGGGGTACAATGAGCAGTTCTTC
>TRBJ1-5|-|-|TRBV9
CASGDRGQPQHF
TGTGCCAGTGGGGACCGTGGGCAGCCCCAGCATTTT
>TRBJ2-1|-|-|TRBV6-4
CASSGSLAHPSYNEQFF
TGTGCCAGCAGTGGGTCCTTAGCGCACCCCTCCTACAATGAGCAGTTCTTC
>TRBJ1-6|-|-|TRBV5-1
CASSLALSGSPLHF
TGCGCCAGCAGCTTGGCCCTTTCGGGTTCACCCCTCCACTTT
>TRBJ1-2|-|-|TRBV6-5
CATLGLSYGYTF
TGTGCCACCCTGGGACTGAGCTATGGCTACACCTTC
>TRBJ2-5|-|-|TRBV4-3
CASSRSAPEGARETQYF
TGCGCCAGCAGCCGATCAGCTCCGGAGGGAGCGAGAGAGACCCAGTACTTC
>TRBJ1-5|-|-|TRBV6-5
CASSSREKQPQHF
TGTGCCAGCAGTTCCAGGGAAAAGCAGCCCCAGCATTTT